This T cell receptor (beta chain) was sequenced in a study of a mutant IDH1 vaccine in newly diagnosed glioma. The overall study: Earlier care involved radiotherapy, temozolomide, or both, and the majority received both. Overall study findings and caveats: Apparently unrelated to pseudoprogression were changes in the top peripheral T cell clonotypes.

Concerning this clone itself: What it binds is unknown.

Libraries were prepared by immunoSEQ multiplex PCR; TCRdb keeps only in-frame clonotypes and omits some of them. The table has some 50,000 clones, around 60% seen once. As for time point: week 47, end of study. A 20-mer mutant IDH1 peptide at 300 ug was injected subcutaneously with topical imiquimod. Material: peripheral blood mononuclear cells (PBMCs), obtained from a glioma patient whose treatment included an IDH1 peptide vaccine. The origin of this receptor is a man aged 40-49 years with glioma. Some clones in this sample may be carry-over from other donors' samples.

CDR3 sequence: CASSFLGQGADTQYF. CDR3 DNA sequence: TGTGCCAGCAGCTTTCTGGGACAGGGAGCCGATACGCAGTATTTT. This chain connects TRBV7-8 to TRBJ2-3; 9 bases are a match to TRBD1. The CDR3 consists of 15 residues. CDR1 and CDR2 (germline): SGHVS, FQNEAQ. V was clipped by 3 bases and J by 6 bases; unmatched bases: 7.